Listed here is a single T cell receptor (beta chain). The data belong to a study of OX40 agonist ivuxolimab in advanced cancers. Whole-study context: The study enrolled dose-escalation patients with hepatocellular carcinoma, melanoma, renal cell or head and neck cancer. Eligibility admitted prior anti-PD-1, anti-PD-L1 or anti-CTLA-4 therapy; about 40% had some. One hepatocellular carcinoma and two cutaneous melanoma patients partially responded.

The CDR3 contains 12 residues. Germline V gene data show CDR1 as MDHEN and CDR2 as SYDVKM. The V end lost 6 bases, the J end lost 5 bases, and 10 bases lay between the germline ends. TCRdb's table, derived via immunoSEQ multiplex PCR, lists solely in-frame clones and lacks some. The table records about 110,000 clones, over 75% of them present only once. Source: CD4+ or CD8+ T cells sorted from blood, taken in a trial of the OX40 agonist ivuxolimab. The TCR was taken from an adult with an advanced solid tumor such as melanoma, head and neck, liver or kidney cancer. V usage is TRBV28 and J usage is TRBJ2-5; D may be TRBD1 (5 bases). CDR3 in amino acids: CASRSAGETQYF. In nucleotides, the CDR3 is TGTGCCAGCAGGTCGGCAGGGGAGACCCAGTACTTC.